This record concerns one TCR beta chain sequence. What it recognizes is unknown. Deletions cut 5 bases from V and 0 bases from J, with 13 bases between. CDR3 length: 15 residues. Germline V gene lookup returns CDR1 LGHNT and CDR2 FRNRAP. The sample belongs to a study of cytomegalovirus exposure and HLA in healthy donors. Study details: Out of about 179 million T cells, an earlier analysis found roughly 100 million unique TCR beta sequences in total. Study-level points and caveats: Several of the most significant clusters appeared, in a later analysis, to be linked to common viral pathogens.

The PCR employed 60 Vbeta primers together with 13 Jbeta primers. The authors' processing: The authors later counted 70 million to 80 million unique TCR beta chains, 8.5 million to 13 million of them shared. Sequencing used immunoSEQ multiplex PCR; TCRdb keeps in-frame clones, though not all of them. For V, J and clone size, that table is used; D and trimming come from the DNA. The repertoire has more than 110,000 clones, around 80% of them found once; the top ten carry about 2.2%. The chain joins TRBV12-5 to TRBJ1-2; tentatively, D is TRBD1 (6 bases). This TCR was sampled from a man in his fifties or sixties in good health and CMV-seronegative. Sample: PBMCs. The CDR3 sequence: CASGAQQGANYGYTF. DNA of the CDR3: TGTGCTAGTGGTGCTCAACAGGGAGCTAACTATGGCTACACCTTC.